Sequencing of this T cell receptor (beta chain) was carried out in a study of post-analysis software for immune sequencing data. Study findings and constraints: Same-batch preparations were strongly co-clustered by F measure. Multiple sclerosis patients showed significantly lower normalized Chao1 diversity than controls did. Roughly 5 TRBV segments, TRBV5-6, TRBV5-1 and TRBV20-1 among them, were found more frequent in patients than controls.

Germline loops: CDR1 MGHRA, CDR2 YSYEKL. The CDR3 is made up of 17 amino acids. V lost 2 bases and J 5 bases, leaving 21 bases between the germline ends. This clonotype was recorded at least ten times. Its antigen is as yet unknown. Unique molecular identifiers were present in the TCR beta cDNA libraries. Between about 1 and 11 million T cells gave rise to some 470,000 cDNA molecules. TCRdb passed the PCR reads through MiXCR, listing each CDR3 protein once. The sample records roughly 700,000 distinct CDR3 sequences, roughly 27% being singletons. Sequenced: blood. This TCR was recovered from a girl aged 5 to 17 with multiple sclerosis. V is TRBV4-1 and J is TRBJ2-5, with unresolved D. For the CDR3, the DNA is TGCGCCAGCAGCCAATTAAACCTGGGTTTTAGTGAGGAGACCCAGTACTTC. The encoded protein is CASSQLNLGFSEETQYF.